This section outlines one T cell receptor (beta chain) sequence together with its context. Ten or more counts support this clonotype. Its antigen is not yet known. Base-call qualities are not available, and no considerably larger clone is one nucleotide away. For sequencing, an Illumina HiSeq 2000 was employed. TCR beta chain libraries were generated by multiplex PCR amplification. High-throughput sequencing was used to analyze the amplified TCR beta chain products. The public sequencing data were trimmed at Q25 with fastp and processed into clonotypes with MiXCR by TCRdb, which kept only in-frame beta chains. Each CDR3 protein appears once, grouped with its most common genes and DNA. In this sample the table shows 83,000 or so distinct CDR3 sequences, approximately 20% of which occur a single time. Of the sample, around 2.4% falls within the top ten clones. This specimen comes from a study of breast tumors, draining lymph nodes, adjacent tissues (TCRdb year 2016). With respect to the entire study: Breast cancer patients provided tumor, adjacent nontumor tissue and axillary lymph nodes, and the study compared the TCR beta repertoires across these three sources. In human breast cancer, the study set out to assess how tumor, surrounding tissue and draining lymph node repertoires relate to one another and whether T cells might be exchanged between them. Results the study describes overall, beyond this receptor: The conclusion that tumor T cells originate in lymph nodes was framed as consistent with a hypothesis rather than directly demonstrated. A scenario in which most tumor T cells derive from the lymph node and then expand within tumor tissue was judged to be consistent with the data. Tumors showed preferential V and J gene usage, and their T-cell repertoire diversity fell below that of lymph nodes yet above that of nontumor tissue. The similarity between tumor and nontumor tissue repertoires was significantly greater in luminal-like breast cancer than in basal-like breast cancer.

Lymph node samples came from the axillary draining lymph nodes of breast cancer patients. The CDR3 numbers 14 residues from cysteine through phenylalanine. Of all the DNA, just the CDR3 is kept, 42 bases in frame from base 1. A distance of 12 bases separates the germline ends of V and J, which lose 5 bases and 0 bases respectively. The germline V gene provides CDR1 SGHRS and CDR2 YFSETQ. The rearranged chain carries TRBV5-1 and TRBJ2-7; TRBD1 is possibly the D segment (6 matching bases). The sample consisted of axillary lymph node tissue. The receptor was derived from a female donor with breast cancer. Some clones in this sample may be carry-over from other donors' samples. The CDR3 amino acid sequence is: CASRRGQTSYEQYF. The nucleotide sequence is TGCGCCAGCAGACGTGGACAGACCTCCTACGAGCAGTACTTC.